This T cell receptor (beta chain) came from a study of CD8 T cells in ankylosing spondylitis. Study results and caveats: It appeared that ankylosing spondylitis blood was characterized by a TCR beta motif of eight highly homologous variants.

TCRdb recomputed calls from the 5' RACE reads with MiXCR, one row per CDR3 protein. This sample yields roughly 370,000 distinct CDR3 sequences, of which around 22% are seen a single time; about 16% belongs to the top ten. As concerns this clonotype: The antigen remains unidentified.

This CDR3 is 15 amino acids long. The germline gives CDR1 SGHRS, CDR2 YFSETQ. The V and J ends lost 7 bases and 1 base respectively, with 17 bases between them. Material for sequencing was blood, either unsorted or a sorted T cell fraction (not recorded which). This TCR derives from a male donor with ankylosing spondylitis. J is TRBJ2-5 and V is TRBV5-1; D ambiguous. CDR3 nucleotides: TGCGCCAGCTTCCCTAGGGCGGCTAGCCAAGAGACCCAGTACTTC. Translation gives CASFPRAASQETQYF.